This T cell receptor (beta chain) came from a study of cytomegalovirus exposure and HLA in healthy donors. There are a few counts of this clone. Its antigen is not known. The PCR contained 60 Vbeta and 13 Jbeta primers. Measured with immunoSEQ multiplex PCR; TCRdb has only the in-frame clones, and not every one. The sample includes roughly 100,000 clones, 70% seen only once; the top ten take roughly 10%. CDR3 length equals 16 residues. V lost 5 bases, J lost 5 bases, and 21 bases lay in between. The germline gives CDR1 SEHNR, CDR2 FQNEAQ (reference sequence). The study, taken as a whole, reports: For TCR beta chains, V- and J-gene trimming was later linked to a missense DCLRE1C variant. Rarity held for most TCR sequences, but there were some public TCRs that occurred in many donors. The sole available immune exposure information was CMV serostatus. Later analysis showed TCR association rates varying by HLA locus, highest for DRB1 and lowest for HLA-C.

This chain links TRBV7-9 with TRBJ1-2; tentative D call: TRBD1 (5 bases). The sequenced material came from PBMCs. The receptor was derived from a middle-aged man in good health and CMV-seropositive. CDR3 in DNA: TGTGCCAGCAGCCCTAGGACACGGGAGGTGGTATATGGCTACACCTTC. Protein product: CASSPRTREVVYGYTF.